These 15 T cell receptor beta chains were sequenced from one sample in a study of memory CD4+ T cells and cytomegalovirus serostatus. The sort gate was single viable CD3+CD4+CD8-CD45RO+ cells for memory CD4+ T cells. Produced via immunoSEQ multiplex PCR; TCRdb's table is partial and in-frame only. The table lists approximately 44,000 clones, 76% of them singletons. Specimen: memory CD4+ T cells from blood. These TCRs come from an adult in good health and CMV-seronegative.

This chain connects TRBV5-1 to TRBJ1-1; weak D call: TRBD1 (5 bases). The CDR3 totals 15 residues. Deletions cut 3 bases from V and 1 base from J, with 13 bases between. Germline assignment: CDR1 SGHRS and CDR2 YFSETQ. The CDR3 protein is CASSSLSGTNTEAFF. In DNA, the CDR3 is TGCGCCAGCAGCTCCCTTTCTGGGACGAACACTGAAGCTTTCTTT.

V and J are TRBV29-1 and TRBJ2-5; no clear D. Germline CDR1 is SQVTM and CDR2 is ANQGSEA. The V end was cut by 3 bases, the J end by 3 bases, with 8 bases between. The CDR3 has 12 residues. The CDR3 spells CSVDPGEETQYF. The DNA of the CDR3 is TGCAGCGTTGACCCCGGAGAAGAGACCCAGTACTTC.

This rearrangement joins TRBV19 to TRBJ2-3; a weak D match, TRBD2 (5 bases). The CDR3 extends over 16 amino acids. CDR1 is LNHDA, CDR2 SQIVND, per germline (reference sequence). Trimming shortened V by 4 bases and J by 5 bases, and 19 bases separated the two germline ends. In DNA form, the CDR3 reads TGTGCCAGTAGTAGCCCCGGCGGTACTAGACGAGATACGCAGTATTTT. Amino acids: CASSSPGGTRRDTQYF.

CDR3 sequence: CASSEGPFHSNQPQHF. CDR3 DNA sequence: TGTGCCAGCAGTGAAGGACCTTTTCATAGCAATCAGCCCCAGCATTTT. The rearrangement joins TRBV2 to TRBJ1-5, with D hard to call. V gave up 1 base and J gave up 0 bases, with 10 bases separating them. Germline V gene lookup returns CDR1 SNHLY and CDR2 FYNNEI. The CDR3 spans 16 residues.

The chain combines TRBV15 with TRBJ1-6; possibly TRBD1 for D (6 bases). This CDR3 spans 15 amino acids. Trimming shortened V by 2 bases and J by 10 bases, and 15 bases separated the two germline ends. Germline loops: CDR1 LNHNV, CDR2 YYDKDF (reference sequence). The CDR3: CATSRTRSQGSPLHF. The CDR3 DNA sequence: TGTGCCACCAGCAGAACCCGGTCCCAGGGGTCACCCCTCCACTTT.

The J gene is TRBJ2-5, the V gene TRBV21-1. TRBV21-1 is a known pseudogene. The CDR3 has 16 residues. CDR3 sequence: CASSQTGRPDKETQYF. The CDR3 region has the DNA TGTGCCAGCAGCCAAACCGGGCGCCCCGATAAGGAGACCCAGTACTTC.

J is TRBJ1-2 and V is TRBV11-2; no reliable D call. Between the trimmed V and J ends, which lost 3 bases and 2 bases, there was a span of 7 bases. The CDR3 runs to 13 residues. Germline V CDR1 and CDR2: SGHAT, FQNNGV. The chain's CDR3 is CASSFTANYGYTF. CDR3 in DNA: TGTGCCAGCAGCTTTACAGCAAACTATGGCTACACCTTC.

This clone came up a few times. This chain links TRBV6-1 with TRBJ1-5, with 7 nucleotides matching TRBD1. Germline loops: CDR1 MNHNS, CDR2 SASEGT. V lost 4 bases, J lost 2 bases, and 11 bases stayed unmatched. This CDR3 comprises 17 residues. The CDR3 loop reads CASSGQAGGYGNQPQHF. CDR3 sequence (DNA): TGTGCCAGCAGTGGCCAAGCAGGGGGTTATGGCAATCAGCCCCAGCATTTT.

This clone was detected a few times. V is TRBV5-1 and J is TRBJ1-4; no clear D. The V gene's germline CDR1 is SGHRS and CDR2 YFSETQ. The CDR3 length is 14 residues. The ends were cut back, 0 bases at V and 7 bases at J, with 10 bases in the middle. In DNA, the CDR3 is TGCGCCAGCAGCTTGGTAGGGTCGGGTGAAAAACTGTTTTTT. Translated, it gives CASSLVGSGEKLFF. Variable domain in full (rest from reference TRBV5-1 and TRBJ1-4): KAGVTQTPRYLIKTRGQQVTLSCSPISGHRSVSWYQQTPGQGLQFLFEYFSETQRNKGNFPGRFSGRQFSNSRSEMNVSTLELGDSALYLCASSLVGSGEKLFFGSGTQLSVL.

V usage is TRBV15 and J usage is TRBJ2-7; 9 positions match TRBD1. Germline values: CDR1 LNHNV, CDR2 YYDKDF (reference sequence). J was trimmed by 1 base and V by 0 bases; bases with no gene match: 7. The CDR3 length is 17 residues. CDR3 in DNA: TGTGCCACCAGCAGAGATCCGAGGACAGGGGAATCCTACGAGCAGTACTTC. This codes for CATSRDPRTGESYEQYF.

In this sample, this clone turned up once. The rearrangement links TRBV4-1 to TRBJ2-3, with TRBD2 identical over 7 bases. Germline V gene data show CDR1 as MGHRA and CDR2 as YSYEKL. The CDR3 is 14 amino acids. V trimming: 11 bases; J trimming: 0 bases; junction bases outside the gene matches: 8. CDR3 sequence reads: CASAQRGSTDTQYF. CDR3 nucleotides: TGCGCCTCCGCCCAGCGGGGTAGCACAGATACGCAGTATTTT.

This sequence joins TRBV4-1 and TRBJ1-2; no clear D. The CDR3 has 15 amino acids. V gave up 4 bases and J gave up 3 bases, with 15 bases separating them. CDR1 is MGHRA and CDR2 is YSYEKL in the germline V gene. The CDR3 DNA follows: TGCGCCAGCAGCCCTTTACATAGGCCGGACTATGGCTACACCTTC. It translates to CASSPLHRPDYGYTF.

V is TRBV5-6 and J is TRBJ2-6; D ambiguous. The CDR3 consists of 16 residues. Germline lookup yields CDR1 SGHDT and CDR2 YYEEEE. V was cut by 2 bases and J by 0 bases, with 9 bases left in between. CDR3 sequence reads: CASSLGRGSGANVLTF. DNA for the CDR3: TGTGCCAGCAGCTTAGGACGAGGCTCTGGGGCCAACGTCCTGACTTTC.

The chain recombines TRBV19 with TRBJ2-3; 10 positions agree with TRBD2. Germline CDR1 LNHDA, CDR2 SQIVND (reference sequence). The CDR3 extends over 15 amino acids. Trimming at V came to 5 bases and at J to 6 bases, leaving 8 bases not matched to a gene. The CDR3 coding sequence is TGTGCCAGTAGTTCATCTAGCGGGGGCCCGGATACGCAGTATTTT. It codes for CASSSSSGGPDTQYF.

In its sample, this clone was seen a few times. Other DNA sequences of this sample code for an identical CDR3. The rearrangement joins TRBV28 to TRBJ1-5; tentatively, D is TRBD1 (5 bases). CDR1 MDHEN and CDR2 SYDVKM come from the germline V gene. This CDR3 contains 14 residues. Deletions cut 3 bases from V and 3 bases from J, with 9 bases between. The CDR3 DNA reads TGTGCCAGCAGTTTGGGGGGTTACAATCAGCCCCAGCATTTT. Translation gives CASSLGGYNQPQHF.